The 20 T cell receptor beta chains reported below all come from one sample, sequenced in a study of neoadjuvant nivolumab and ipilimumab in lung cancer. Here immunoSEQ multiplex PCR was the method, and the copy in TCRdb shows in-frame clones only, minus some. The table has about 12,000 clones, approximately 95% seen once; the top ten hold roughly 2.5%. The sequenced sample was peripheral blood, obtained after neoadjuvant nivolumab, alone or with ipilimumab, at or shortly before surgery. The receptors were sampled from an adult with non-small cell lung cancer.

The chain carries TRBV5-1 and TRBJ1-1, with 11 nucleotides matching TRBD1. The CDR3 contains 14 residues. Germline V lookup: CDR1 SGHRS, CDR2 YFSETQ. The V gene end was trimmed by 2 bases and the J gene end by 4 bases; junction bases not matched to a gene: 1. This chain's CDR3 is CASSLGQGATEAFF. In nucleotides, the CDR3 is TGCGCCAGCAGCTTAGGACAGGGGGCCACTGAAGCTTTCTTT.

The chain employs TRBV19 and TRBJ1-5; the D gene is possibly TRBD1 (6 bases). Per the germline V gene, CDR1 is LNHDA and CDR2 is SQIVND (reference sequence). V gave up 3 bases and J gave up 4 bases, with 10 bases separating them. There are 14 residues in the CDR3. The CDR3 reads CASSMRQENQPQHF. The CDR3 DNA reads TGTGCCAGTAGTATGAGACAGGAAAATCAGCCCCAGCATTTT.

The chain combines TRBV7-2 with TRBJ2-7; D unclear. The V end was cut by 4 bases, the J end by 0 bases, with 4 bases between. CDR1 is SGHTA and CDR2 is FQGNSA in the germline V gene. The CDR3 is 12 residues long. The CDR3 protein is CASSWTSYEQYF. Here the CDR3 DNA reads TGTGCCAGCAGCTGGACCTCCTACGAGCAGTACTTC.

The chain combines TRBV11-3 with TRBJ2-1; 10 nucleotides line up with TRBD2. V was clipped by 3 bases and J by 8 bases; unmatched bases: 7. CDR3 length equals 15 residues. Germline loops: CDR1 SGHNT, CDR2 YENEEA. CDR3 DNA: TGTGCCAGCAGCTTCGGAGCGGGGGGGCGGGATGAGCAGTTCTTC. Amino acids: CASSFGAGGRDEQFF.

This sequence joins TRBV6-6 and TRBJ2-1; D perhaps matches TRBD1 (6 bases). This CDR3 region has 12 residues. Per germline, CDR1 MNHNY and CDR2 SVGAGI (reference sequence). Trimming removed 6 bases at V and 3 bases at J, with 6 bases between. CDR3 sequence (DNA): TGTGCCAGCAGGGACAGCTACAATGAGCAGTTCTTC. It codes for CASRDSYNEQFF.

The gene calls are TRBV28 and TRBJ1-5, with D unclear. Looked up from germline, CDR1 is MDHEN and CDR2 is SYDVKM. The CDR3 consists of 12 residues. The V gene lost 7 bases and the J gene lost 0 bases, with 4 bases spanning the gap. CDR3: CASTYSNQPQHF. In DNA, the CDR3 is TGTGCCAGCACTTATAGCAATCAGCCCCAGCATTTT.

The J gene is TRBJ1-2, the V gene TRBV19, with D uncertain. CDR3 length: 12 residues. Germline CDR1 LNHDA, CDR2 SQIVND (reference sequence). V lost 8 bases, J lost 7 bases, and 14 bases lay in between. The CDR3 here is CASSIRPFGYTF. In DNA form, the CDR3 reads TGTGCCAGTTCGATTCGACCGTTTGGCTACACCTTC.

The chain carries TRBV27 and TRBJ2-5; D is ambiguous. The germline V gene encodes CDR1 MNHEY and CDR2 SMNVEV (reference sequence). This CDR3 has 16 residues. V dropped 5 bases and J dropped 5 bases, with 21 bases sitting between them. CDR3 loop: CASSPRTRARRETQYF. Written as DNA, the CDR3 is TGTGCCAGCAGTCCTAGGACCCGAGCAAGGCGGGAGACCCAGTACTTC.

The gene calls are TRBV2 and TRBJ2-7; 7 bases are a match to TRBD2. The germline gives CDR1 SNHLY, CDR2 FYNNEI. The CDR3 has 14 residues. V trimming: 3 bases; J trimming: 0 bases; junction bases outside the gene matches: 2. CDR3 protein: CASSERELSYEQYF. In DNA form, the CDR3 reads TGTGCCAGCAGTGAGCGGGAGCTCTCCTACGAGCAGTACTTC.

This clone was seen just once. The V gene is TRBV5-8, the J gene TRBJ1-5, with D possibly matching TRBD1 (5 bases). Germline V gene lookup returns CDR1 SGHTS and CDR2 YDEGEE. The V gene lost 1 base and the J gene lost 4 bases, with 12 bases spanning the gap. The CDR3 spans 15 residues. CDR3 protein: CASSLLGAGNQPQHF. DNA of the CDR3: TGTGCCAGCAGCTTGCTAGGGGCAGGGAATCAGCCCCAGCATTTT.

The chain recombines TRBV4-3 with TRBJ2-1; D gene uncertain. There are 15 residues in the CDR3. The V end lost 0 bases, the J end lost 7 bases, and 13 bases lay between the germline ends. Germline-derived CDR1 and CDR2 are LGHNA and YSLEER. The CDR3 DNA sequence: TGCGCCAGCAGCCAAGAGCCGGCCGGAAAGAATGAGCAGTTCTTC. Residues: CASSQEPAGKNEQFF.

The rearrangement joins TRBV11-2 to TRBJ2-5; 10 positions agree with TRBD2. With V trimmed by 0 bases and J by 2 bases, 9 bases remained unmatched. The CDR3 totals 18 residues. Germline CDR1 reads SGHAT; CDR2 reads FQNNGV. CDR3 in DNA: TGTGCCAGCAGCTTAGATAGTTGGACTAGCGGAGGACAAGAGACCCAGTACTTC. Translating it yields CASSLDSWTSGGQETQYF.

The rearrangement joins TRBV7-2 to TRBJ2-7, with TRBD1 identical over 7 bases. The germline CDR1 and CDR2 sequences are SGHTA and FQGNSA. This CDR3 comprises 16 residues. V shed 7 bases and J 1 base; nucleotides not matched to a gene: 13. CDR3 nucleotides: TGTGCCAGCATCCGATCAGCTAGCAGGGGGTCCTACGAGCAGTACTTC. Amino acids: CASIRSASRGSYEQYF.

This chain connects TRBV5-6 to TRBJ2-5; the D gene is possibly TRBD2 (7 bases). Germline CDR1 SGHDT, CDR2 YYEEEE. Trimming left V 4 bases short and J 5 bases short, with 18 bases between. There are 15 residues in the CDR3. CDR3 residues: CASSLRVGGGETQYF. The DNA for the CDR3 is TGTGCCAGCAGCCTCCGCGTGGGAGGGGGGGAGACCCAGTACTTC.

The CDR3 region has the DNA TGTGCCAGCAGTCCGGGGACTAGCGGTTACGAGCAGTACTTC. Translating gives CASSPGTSGYEQYF. The V call is TRBV27, the J call TRBJ2-7; 11 nucleotides match TRBD2. Germline CDR1 MNHEY, CDR2 SMNVEV (reference sequence). The CDR3 covers 14 residues. Losses at the gene ends were 5 bases for V and 4 bases for J; bases not matched to a gene: 4.

The CDR3 nucleotides read TGTGCCAGCAGCTTAGACGGACAGCCTAATGAAAAACTGTTTTTT. Its translation is CASSLDGQPNEKLFF. The genes are TRBV7-9 and TRBJ1-4, with D maybe TRBD1 (6 bases). This CDR3 contains 15 residues. With 1 base removed from V and 3 bases from J, the gap between germline ends came to 9 bases. The germline CDR1 and CDR2 sequences are SEHNR and FQNEAQ (reference sequence).

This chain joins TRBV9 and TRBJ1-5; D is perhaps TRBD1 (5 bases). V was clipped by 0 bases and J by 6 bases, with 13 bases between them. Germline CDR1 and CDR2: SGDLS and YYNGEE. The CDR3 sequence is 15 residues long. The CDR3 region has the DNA TGTGCCAGCAGCGTAGCAGGTGTTGGGGGTCAGCCCCAGCATTTT. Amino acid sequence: CASSVAGVGGQPQHF.

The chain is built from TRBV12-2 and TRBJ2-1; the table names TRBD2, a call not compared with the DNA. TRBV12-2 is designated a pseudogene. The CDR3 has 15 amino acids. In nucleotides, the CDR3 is TGTGCAAGTCGCTTAGTAGCGGGGGGTGACAATGAGCAGTTCTTC. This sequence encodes CASRLVAGGDNEQFF.

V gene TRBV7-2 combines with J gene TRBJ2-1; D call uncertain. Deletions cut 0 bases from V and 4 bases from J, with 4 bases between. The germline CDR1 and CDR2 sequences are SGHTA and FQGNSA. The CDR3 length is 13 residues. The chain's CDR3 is CASSLATYNEQFF. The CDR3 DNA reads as TGTGCCAGCAGCTTAGCGACGTACAATGAGCAGTTCTTC.

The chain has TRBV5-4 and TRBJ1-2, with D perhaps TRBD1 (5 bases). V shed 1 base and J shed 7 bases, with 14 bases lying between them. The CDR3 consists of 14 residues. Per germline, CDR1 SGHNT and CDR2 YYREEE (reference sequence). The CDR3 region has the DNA TGTGCCAGCAGCTTGACACAGGATATCTTTGGCTACACCTTC. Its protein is CASSLTQDIFGYTF.